Included here is one T cell receptor beta chain sequence, with context. The data were obtained in a study of blood T cell repertoires in COVID-19. Across the whole study: Sample material is recorded as cDNA or gDNA derived from T cells, B-cell-depleted T cells, or PBMCs.

The CDR3 spans 14 residues. V dropped 3 bases and J dropped 4 bases, with 10 bases sitting between them. Germline lookup yields CDR1 LGHNT and CDR2 FRNRAP. The data were produced by immunoSEQ multiplex PCR, yet TCRdb's version contains in-frame clones alone and is incomplete. The top ten clones hold approximately 4% of a sample with under 250,000 clones, 83% of them seen once. This receptor was obtained from a woman aged 40 to 49 who had been exposed to COVID-19. The rearrangement joins TRBV12-5 to TRBJ1-5, with D tentatively TRBD1 (5 bases). Sequenced sample: PBMCs or T cells enriched from blood (not recorded which). The chain's CDR3 is CASGFGQGNQPQHF. CDR3 DNA: TGTGCTAGTGGTTTTGGGCAGGGTAATCAGCCCCAGCATTTT.